The 12 T cell receptor beta chains below were found in one sample sequenced in a study of a mutant IDH1 vaccine in newly diagnosed glioma. What these receptors recognize is not known. Stated time point: week 35, safety follow-up. Doses comprised 300 ug of mutant IDH1 20-mer peptide each, plus topical imiquimod. Repertoires were generated with immunoSEQ multiplex PCR, while TCRdb's copy carries only in-frame clones and drops some. This sample yields some 50,000 clones, of which 85% to 95% are seen a single time; 2% to 2.5% belongs to the top ten. The sample was PBMCs, taken from a glioma patient whose treatment included an IDH1 peptide vaccine. These receptors came from a man aged 45-65 years with glioma.

Only one count was recorded for this clone. The chain employs TRBV28 and TRBJ1-1; 7 bases line up with TRBD1. The CDR3 consists of 14 residues. J lost 0 bases, V lost 6 bases, and 4 bases had no gene match. In germline, CDR1 is MDHEN, CDR2 SYDVKM. The CDR3 sequence is CASRSQGMNTEAFF. The DNA for the CDR3 is TGTGCCAGCAGGTCACAGGGGATGAACACTGAAGCTTTCTTT.

The V gene is TRBV28, the J gene TRBJ1-1, with unresolved D. The V end lost 6 bases, the J end lost 0 bases, and 2 bases lay between the germline ends. The CDR3 has 11 amino acids. The germline V gene encodes CDR1 MDHEN and CDR2 SYDVKM. The CDR3 DNA follows: TGTGCCAGCAGGGTGAACACTGAAGCTTTCTTT. Its protein product is CASRVNTEAFF.

The chain carries TRBV6-5 and TRBJ1-3; D remains unclear. CDR3 size: 14 residues. Germline V gene data show CDR1 as MNHEY and CDR2 as SVGAGI. With 10 bases removed from V and 0 bases from J, the gap between germline ends came to 13 bases. The CDR3 reads CATIPHGSGNTIYF. CDR3 nucleotides: TGTGCCACCATACCTCACGGCTCTGGAAACACCATATATTTT.

The chain is built from TRBV2 and TRBJ2-4; a weak D match, TRBD1 (5 bases). Looked up from germline, CDR1 is SNHLY and CDR2 is FYNNEI. The length of the CDR3 is 15 residues. V lost 6 bases and J lost 0, with 12 bases in between. The CDR3 bases are TGTGCCAGCAGGGCAGACAGTTTAGCCAAAAACATTCAGTACTTC. Its protein is CASRADSLAKNIQYF.

The rearrangement uses TRBV6-5 and TRBJ2-5; D tentatively reads TRBD1 or TRBD2 (5 bases each). V was pared by 5 bases and J by 5 bases, with 18 bases between. The CDR3 length is 15 residues. Looked up from germline, CDR1 is MNHEY and CDR2 is SVGAGI. The CDR3 is CASSRRTGPWETQYF. The DNA of the CDR3 is TGTGCCAGCAGTCGTAGGACGGGGCCTTGGGAGACCCAGTACTTC.

V and J are TRBV28 and TRBJ1-6; D remains unclear. Germline CDR1 MDHEN, CDR2 SYDVKM. V lost 2 bases and J 0 bases, leaving 8 bases between the germline ends. The CDR3 loop spans 16 amino acids. The CDR3 is CASSLTLSSYNSPLHF. CDR3 coding DNA: TGTGCCAGCAGTTTAACCCTTAGCTCCTATAATTCACCCCTCCACTTT.

The genes are TRBV7-3 and TRBJ2-2; D gene unclear. The germline V gene has CDR1 SGHTA and CDR2 FQGTGA. Trimming removed 1 base from V and 0 bases from J, with 9 bases in between. The CDR3 runs 16 residues. The CDR3 DNA is TGTGCCAGCAGCTTAATCGGCAGATCGAACACCGGGGAGCTGTTTTTT. Translation: CASSLIGRSNTGELFF.

J is TRBJ1-5 and V is TRBV10-1; 8 nucleotides match TRBD1. CDR1 WNHNN and CDR2 SYGVQD come from the germline V gene (reference sequence). This CDR3 has 13 amino acids. The J segment lost 4 bases and the V segment lost 5 bases, leaving 1 base of the junction unmatched. The CDR3 sequence is CASSRTGNQPQHF. In DNA form, the CDR3 reads TGCGCCAGCAGTAGGACAGGGAATCAGCCCCAGCATTTT.

The gene calls are TRBV19 and TRBJ2-2, with a tentative D call TRBD1 (6 bases). V was cut by 0 bases and J by 3 bases, with 20 bases left in between. The CDR3 runs 19 residues. Germline CDR1 reads LNHDA; CDR2 reads SQIVND (reference sequence). The CDR3 here is CASSIDALTGWDDTGELFF. Written as DNA, the CDR3 is TGTGCCAGTAGTATAGATGCTCTCACAGGGTGGGATGACACCGGGGAGCTGTTTTTT.

The chain combines TRBV6-5 with TRBJ2-2; D is unresolved. Looked up from germline, CDR1 is MNHEY and CDR2 is SVGAGI. V lost 4 bases and J 6 bases, leaving 3 bases between the germline ends. This CDR3 comprises 11 residues. CDR3 DNA: TGTGCCAGCAGTTCGGCCGGGGAGCTGTTTTTT. This codes for CASSSAGELFF.

V usage is TRBV6-5 and J usage is TRBJ1-1; D might be TRBD1 (6 bases). The ends were cut back, 4 bases at V and 3 bases at J, with 12 bases in the middle. Germline lookup yields CDR1 MNHEY and CDR2 SVGAGI. The CDR3 has 14 residues. The CDR3 is CASSSRDKHTEAFF. As DNA, the CDR3 is TGTGCCAGCAGTTCCCGGGACAAGCACACTGAAGCTTTCTTT.

This chain links TRBV7-2 with TRBJ2-7; tentative D call: TRBD2 (7 bases). The CDR3 extends over 16 amino acids. The ends were cut back, 1 base at V and 4 bases at J, with 17 bases in the middle. Germline V gives CDR1 SGHTA, CDR2 FQGNSA. CDR3 DNA: TGTGCCAGCAGCTTAGTGGCGGGGGCGACCTCGTACGAGCAGTACTTC. Its translation is CASSLVAGATSYEQYF.